One and the same sample provided the 18 T cell receptor beta chains below, sequenced in a study of shared clonotypes between healthy human individuals. The method was immunoSEQ multiplex PCR; TCRdb's version includes in-frame clones alone and lacks a portion of them. The table shows over a million clones, with approximately 98.5% occurring only once. Material: naive CD4+ T cells sorted from blood. Sample subset: CD45RA+ positively selected. The receptors here all came from a man aged 25 to 45 in good health.

CDR3 amino acids: CASSISAGQANEQFF. The CDR3 bases are TGTGCCAGTAGTATTTCGGCAGGACAAGCCAATGAGCAGTTCTTC. This chain uses TRBV19 with TRBJ2-1; maybe TRBD1 (5 bases). Germline assignment: CDR1 LNHDA and CDR2 SQIVND (reference sequence). V was clipped by 3 bases and J by 6 bases, with 15 bases between them. CDR3 length: 15 residues.

V is TRBV28 and J is TRBJ2-7, with TRBD2 as a possible D gene (6 bases). The CDR3 contains 17 residues. Looked up from germline, CDR1 is MDHEN and CDR2 is SYDVKM. V lost 7 bases to trimming and J lost 3 bases, with 25 bases between them. The CDR3 is CASTTTGVPGTFYEQYF. As DNA, the CDR3 is TGTGCCAGCACAACGACCGGGGTACCTGGGACTTTCTACGAGCAGTACTTC.

The CDR3 region has the DNA TGTGCCAGCAGTTTAAGGTCGACAGGGACGGACAATGAGCAGTTCTTC. Its translation is CASSLRSTGTDNEQFF. V usage is TRBV28 and J usage is TRBJ2-1, with TRBD1 matching 7 bases. With V trimmed by 2 bases and J by 5 bases, 9 bases remained unmatched. The CDR3 extends over 16 amino acids. Germline values: CDR1 MDHEN, CDR2 SYDVKM.

This clone was found once. The rearrangement links TRBV18 to TRBJ2-1; a weak D match, TRBD2 (6 bases). The V gene lost 1 base and the J gene lost 5 bases, with 9 bases spanning the gap. The CDR3 contains 14 residues. Germline V gene data show CDR1 as KGHSH and CDR2 as LQKENI. The CDR3 loop is CASSPQGTHNEQFF. DNA of the CDR3: TGTGCCAGCTCACCACAGGGGACTCACAATGAGCAGTTCTTC.

The chain joins TRBV14 to TRBJ2-1; D unclear. The V end was cut by 1 base, the J end by 4 bases, with 5 bases between. The germline V gene has CDR1 SGHDN and CDR2 FVKESK. CDR3 size: 13 residues. The CDR3 reads CASSQARYNEQFF. The CDR3 coding sequence is TGTGCCAGCAGCCAAGCTCGGTACAATGAGCAGTTCTTC. The full variable domain, rest sourced from reference TRBV14 and TRBJ2-1, is EAGVTQFPSHSVIEKGQTVTLRCDPISGHDNLYWYRRVMGKEIKFLLHFVKESKQDESGMPNNRFLAERTGGTYSTLKVQPAELEDSGVYFCASSQARYNEQFFGPGTRLTVL.

This clone has only a few counts. Different DNA sequences within this sample yield the same CDR3. The chain recombines TRBV5-6 with TRBJ2-7; D not resolved. CDR1 SGHDT and CDR2 YYEEEE come from the germline V gene. V was pared by 0 bases and J by 4 bases, with 2 bases between. This CDR3 is 11 amino acids long. The CDR3 protein is CASSLGYEQYF. The CDR3 DNA follows: TGTGCCAGCAGCTTGGGTTACGAGCAGTACTTC.

The chain couples TRBV6-5 to TRBJ1-2, with TRBD1 matching over 11 bases. Germline CDR1 reads MNHEY; CDR2 reads SVGAGI. This CDR3 is 13 amino acids long. Trimming removed 6 bases from V and 6 bases from J; junction bases left unmatched: 3. The CDR3 spells CASREGQGDGYTF. In DNA form, the CDR3 reads TGTGCCAGCAGGGAGGGACAGGGGGATGGCTACACCTTC.

The chain employs TRBV19 and TRBJ2-7; 10 nucleotides line up with TRBD1. Germline loops: CDR1 LNHDA, CDR2 SQIVND (reference sequence). Trimming removed 3 bases from V and 5 bases from J; junction bases left unmatched: 4. This CDR3 is built from 14 residues. The CDR3 sequence: CASSMGQGSNEQYF. The CDR3 DNA sequence: TGTGCCAGTAGTATGGGACAGGGGTCTAACGAGCAGTACTTC.

This chain uses TRBV30 with TRBJ1-4; D uncertain. The CDR3 contains 14 residues. The V end was cut by 1 base, the J end by 0 bases, with 6 bases between. Per germline, CDR1 GTSNPN and CDR2 SVGIG (reference sequence). CDR3 sequence: CAWSAPATNEKLFF. The CDR3 coding sequence is TGTGCCTGGAGTGCCCCGGCAACTAATGAAAAACTGTTTTTT.

Note on this clone: Additional DNA sequences in this sample encode the identical CDR3. V gene TRBV6-5 combines with J gene TRBJ2-7; 7 positions match TRBD1. The CDR3 has 13 residues. CDR1 MNHEY and CDR2 SVGAGI come from the germline V gene. After removal of 6 bases from V and 3 bases from J, the junction contained 5 bases not matched to a gene. The CDR3 DNA reads TGTGCCAGCAGCAGACAGGGTGTCTACGAGCAGTACTTC. It is translated as CASSRQGVYEQYF.

This chain joins TRBV7-6 and TRBJ2-7; D is possibly TRBD2 (6 bases). V was cut by 1 base and J by 2 bases, with 15 bases left in between. CDR3 length equals 16 residues. Germline CDR1 and CDR2: SGHVS and FNYEAQ. CDR3 nucleotide sequence: TGTGCCAGCAGCTTAGAGCGGGCCGGGGGAACCTACGAGCAGTACTTC. Protein: CASSLERAGGTYEQYF.

This chain uses TRBV28 with TRBJ1-4, with 8 bases aligning to TRBD1. The CDR3 runs to 16 residues. V gave up 5 bases and J gave up 7 bases; unmatched junction bases: 12. Germline V gene data show CDR1 as MDHEN and CDR2 as SYDVKM. CDR3: CASSQTARGRFEKLFF. The CDR3 nucleotides are TGTGCCAGCAGTCAGACCGCCAGGGGGCGATTTGAAAAACTGTTTTTT.

The chain is built from TRBV29-1 and TRBJ2-3; 9 bases align to TRBD2. CDR3 size: 16 residues. Germline CDR1 and CDR2: SQVTM and ANQGSEA. V shed 6 bases and J 3 bases; nucleotides not matched to a gene: 13. CDR3 nucleotide sequence: TGCAGCGTCTCCTCCGGGACTAGCAGGGGTACAGATACGCAGTATTTT. Translating it yields CSVSSGTSRGTDTQYF.

This rearrangement joins TRBV7-8 to TRBJ1-5, with D perhaps TRBD1 (5 bases). Germline V CDR1 and CDR2: SGHVS, FQNEAQ. V lost 1 base and J lost 0, with 10 bases in between. This CDR3 spans 16 amino acids. The DNA of the CDR3 is TGTGCCAGCAGCTTAGGGACATCAAATAGCAATCAGCCCCAGCATTTT. Encoded protein: CASSLGTSNSNQPQHF.

For the CDR3, the DNA is TGTGCCAGCACCGGACTAGACAGGGAGTCGTTCGGGCATGGCTACACCTTC. Translating it yields CASTGLDRESFGHGYTF. V is TRBV28 and J is TRBJ1-2, with TRBD1 identical over 7 bases. This CDR3 comprises 17 residues. The J segment lost 6 bases and the V segment lost 7 bases, leaving 20 bases of the junction unmatched. The germline CDR1 and CDR2 sequences are MDHEN and SYDVKM.

This clone was seen once. The rearrangement uses TRBV6-5 and TRBJ1-4, with TRBD1 as a possible D gene (6 bases). Trimming shortened V by 7 bases and J by 8 bases, and 17 bases separated the two germline ends. The germline V gene has CDR1 MNHEY and CDR2 SVGAGI. This CDR3 spans 14 amino acids. CDR3 region: CASTRGADAEKLFF. CDR3 bases: TGTGCCAGCACCAGGGGAGCAGATGCGGAAAAACTGTTTTTT.

This chain links TRBV6-1 with TRBJ2-7; D gene ambiguous. Trimming cost V 2 bases and J 6 bases, with 11 bases left between them. The CDR3 has 13 amino acids. CDR1 is MNHNS, CDR2 SASEGT, per germline. This chain's CDR3 is CASSERATFEQYF. The CDR3 region has the DNA TGTGCCAGCAGTGAAAGGGCAACGTTCGAGCAGTACTTC.

CDR3 DNA sequence: TGTGCCAGTAGTATGCCGGATCGGGACATTCAGTACTTC. This translates into CASSMPDRDIQYF. J is TRBJ2-4 and V is TRBV19; no firm D call. The CDR3 covers 13 residues. CDR1 LNHDA and CDR2 SQIVND come from the germline V gene (reference sequence). Trimming removed 3 bases at V and 8 bases at J, with 11 bases between.